Listed below are T cell receptor beta chains from one sample, sequenced in a study of T cell responses to AZD1222 COVID-19 vaccine. Assay used: immunoSEQ multiplex PCR; TCRdb lists only in-frame clones, some missing. This sample has more than 100,000 clones, with about nine tenths found just once. The starting material was peripheral blood, obtained on day 0 of AZD1222 vaccination. These receptors came from an adult in good health. CDR3s include the opening cysteine and the closing phenylalanine or tryptophan. The D gene is left open where the match is weak. Clone size is not always given. Where it is, it says once, few, many or a class for expanded clones.

NA,TRBV2,TRBJ1-5,NA,TGTGCCAGCAGCCGGGAATCAGACGTTAATCAGCCCCAGCATTTT,CASSRESDVNQPQHF
NA,TRBV9,TRBJ1-3,NA,TGTGCCAGCAGCCCCCGAGTAGGGGCTTTGTCTGGAAACACCATATATTTT,CASSPRVGALSGNTIYF
NA,TRBV10-3,TRBJ2-5,NA,TGTGCCATCAGTGACAGGGCAACAGAGACCCAGTACTTC,CAISDRATETQYF
TRBD1,TRBV28,TRBJ1-4,NA,TGTGCCAGCAGTCCAGACCGAACTCACAGGGGACCTAATGAAAAACTGTTTTTT,CASSPDRTHRGPNEKLFF
TRBD2,TRBV2,TRBJ2-3,NA,TGTGCCAGCAGTGCCCCGCTACTAGCGGGAGGGACAGATACGCAGTATTTT,CASSAPLLAGGTDTQYF
TRBD1,TRBV30,TRBJ2-7,NA,TGTGCCTGGAGCGCCCAACACGGACAGGGGGCGAAGGAGCAGTACTTC,CAWSAQHGQGAKEQYF
TRBD1,TRBV28,TRBJ1-1,NA,TGTGCCAGCAGTTCGGGACAGGGGAACACTGAAGCTTTCTTT,CASSSGQGNTEAFF
NA,TRBV6-2/TRBV6-3,TRBJ1-5,NA,TGTGCCAGCAGTTACTCGAACCTTCAGTCACGGCATTTT,CASSYSNLQSRHF
TRBD1,TRBV11-2,TRBJ2-3,NA,TGTGCCAGCAGCCGACAGGGTGGGGCAGATACGCAGTATTTT,CASSRQGGADTQYF
NA,TRBV9,TRBJ1-2,NA,TGTGCCAGCAGCGTAGACCAGGCAAATGGCTACACCTTC,CASSVDQANGYTF
TRBD2,TRBV4-3,TRBJ2-1,once,TGCGCCAGCAGCCAAGACCTAGCGGGGGGGTACGAGCAGTTCTTC,CASSQDLAGGYEQFF
TRBD2,TRBV4-3,TRBJ2-7,NA,TGCGCCAGCAGCCTAGCGGGAGGATTTGTGAGCGAGCAGTACTTC,CASSLAGGFVSEQYF
TRBD1,TRBV6-5,TRBJ2-7,NA,TGTGCCAGCAGTACCCGGGACAGTTCCTACGAGCAGTACTTC,CASSTRDSSYEQYF
NA,TRBV28,TRBJ1-3,NA,TGTGCCAGCATTCAGGATCACAGGGAATATTTT,CASIQDHREYF
NA,TRBV6-2/TRBV6-3,TRBJ1-1,NA,TGTGCCAGCAGTTACTCTCCGACTCCGAACACTGAAGCTTTCTTT,CASSYSPTPNTEAFF
NA,TRBV19,TRBJ2-7,NA,TGTGCCAGATCGGACAGCTCCTGTACCTACGAGCAGTACTTC,CARSDSSCTYEQYF
TRBD2,TRBV28,TRBJ2-5,NA,TGTGCCAGCAGTTCCCGGGAGGGGGGGCTTCAAGAGACCCAGTACTTC,CASSSREGGLQETQYF
TRBD1,TRBV2,TRBJ2-1,NA,TGTGCCAGCAGGGACAGGGACGGCGGTGAGCAGTTCTTC,CASRDRDGGEQFF
NA,TRBV27,TRBJ1-1,NA,TGTGCCAGCAGTTTATTAGGACACACTGAAGCTTTCTTT,CASSLLGHTEAFF
TRBD1,TRBV6-2/TRBV6-3,TRBJ1-1,NA,TGTGCCAGCAGTCAGGGACAGGCTTCTTTCTTT,CASSQGQASFF
NA,TRBV4-1,TRBJ1-1,NA,TGCGCCAGCAGCCAAGATAGGGCGTCGGAGGGGGGGGTCACTGAAGCTTTCTTT,CASSQDRASEGGVTEAFF
NA,TRBV18,TRBJ1-2,NA,TGTGCCAGCTCACCACTTCTGGGAGGTGGCTACACCTTC,CASSPLLGGGYTF
NA,TRBV4-3,TRBJ1-1,many,TGCGCCAGCAGCCAAGATAGAACAGCGAACACTGAAGCTTTCTTT,CASSQDRTANTEAFF
NA,TRBV7-8,TRBJ2-5,NA,TGTGCCAGCAGCTCAAGATGGGGGGACCAAGAGACCCAGTACTTC,CASSSRWGDQETQYF
NA,TRBV19,TRBJ2-2,NA,TGTGCCAGTGCTTGGGACCTTAGTTACACCGGGGAGCTGTTTTTT,CASAWDLSYTGELFF
NA,TRBV5-5,TRBJ1-3,NA,TGTGCCAGCAGCCGGGAGGGAAACACCATATATTTT,CASSREGNTIYF
NA,TRBV30,TRBJ1-5,few,TGTGCCTGGAGTCTCGACTCTAGCAATCAGCCCCAGCATTTT,CAWSLDSSNQPQHF
NA,TRBV15,TRBJ1-3,NA,TGTGCCACCAGCAGAGATACCTCTGGAAACACCATATATTTT,CATSRDTSGNTIYF
NA,TRBV20-1,TRBJ1-2,NA,TGCAGTGCTATTGGCTACCCAGGCTACACCTTC,CSAIGYPGYTF
NA,TRBV18,TRBJ2-7,NA,TGTGCCAGCTCTCCCGGACAGGGAGGGTTGTACGAGCAGTACTTC,CASSPGQGGLYEQYF
TRBD1,TRBV27,TRBJ1-2,NA,TGTGCCAGCAGTCCAAACAGGGGTGGGTTCTATGGCTACACCTTC,CASSPNRGGFYGYTF
NA,TRBV14,TRBJ1-1,NA,TGTGCCGGCAGCCAAGAAGGGCAGGGGTGGACTGAAGCTTTCTTT,CAGSQEGQGWTEAFF
NA,TRBV10-2,TRBJ1-5,NA,TGCGCCAGCAGCGAGGCAGTCCGGGACCGACAGCATTTT,CASSEAVRDRQHF
TRBD2,TRBV24-1,TRBJ2-3,NA,TGTGCCACCAGACCGGGACTAGCGGGCCCCAGCACAGATACGCAGTATTTT,CATRPGLAGPSTDTQYF
NA,TRBV6-5,TRBJ2-4,NA,TGTGCCAGCAGTTGGGGGCTCGGAAACATTCAGTACTTC,CASSWGLGNIQYF
NA,TRBV5-5,TRBJ1-5,NA,TGTGCCAGCAGCTTGAGGGGGACTCAGCCCCAGCATTTT,CASSLRGTQPQHF
NA,TRBV4-1,TRBJ2-1,NA,TGCGCCAGCAGCCAAGAAGCGGTATACTACAATGAGCAGTTCTTC,CASSQEAVYYNEQFF
TRBD1,TRBV24-1,TRBJ1-2,NA,TGTGCCACCAGTGATTGGACAGGAAACTATGGCTACACCTTC,CATSDWTGNYGYTF
NA,TRBV4-1,TRBJ1-1,NA,TGCGCCAGCAGCCAGAGTTACCAGAACACTGAAGCTTTCTTT,CASSQSYQNTEAFF
NA,TRBV27,TRBJ1-2,NA,TGTGCCAGCAGTTTACGGGCAGGGAACCCTGGTAACTATGGCTACACCTTC,CASSLRAGNPGNYGYTF
TRBD2,TRBV5-8,TRBJ2-2,once,TGTGCCAGCAGCTTGGCAGCGGGAGGGCCCGGGGAGCTGTTTTTT,CASSLAAGGPGELFF
NA,TRBV10-3,TRBJ1-2,NA,TGTGCCATCAGTGAGTCAGGACAATACTATGGCTACACCTTC,CAISESGQYYGYTF
NA,TRBV18,TRBJ2-1,NA,TGTGCCAGCTCACCTACGGCCAGGGCCCAGCAACAGACCCACAATGAGCAGTTCTTC,CASSPTARAQQQTHNEQFF
TRBD1,TRBV6-5,TRBJ2-5,NA,TGTGCCAGCAGTTTAGGACAGGGGGCAGAGACCCAGTACTTC,CASSLGQGAETQYF
TRBD2,TRBV19,TRBJ2-3,NA,TGTGCCAGTAGTATAGTCGGGAGCGGGGGTACGCAGTATTTT,CASSIVGSGGTQYF
TRBD1,TRBV2,TRBJ1-2,few,TGTGCCAGCTCCGGGACAGGGAATAATGGCTACACCTTC,CASSGTGNNGYTF
TRBD1,TRBV12-3/TRBV12-4,TRBJ2-7,NA,TGTGCCAGCAGTGGGACAGGGAGTGTGCAGTACTTC,CASSGTGSVQYF
TRBD1,TRBV19,TRBJ1-5,few,TGTGCCAGTAGTATAACGTCCGGGACAGAAAACAATCAGCCCCAGCATTTT,CASSITSGTENNQPQHF
NA,TRBV11-3,TRBJ2-2,NA,TGTGCCAGCAGCTACCCCCCCGGGGAGCTGTTTTTT,CASSYPPGELFF
TRBD1,TRBV19,TRBJ1-5,NA,TGTGCCAGTAGTATCTGGACAGGATTCAATCAGCCCCAGCATTTT,CASSIWTGFNQPQHF
NA,TRBV29-1,TRBJ2-1,NA,TGCAGCAGCGGCAGGGGTAGCAGAGATCCCTACAATGAGCAGTTCTTC,CSSGRGSRDPYNEQFF
NA,TRBV29-1,TRBJ1-2,once,TGCAGCGTTGAAGATGCTGGGATGTATGGCTACACCTTC,CSVEDAGMYGYTF
NA,TRBV28,TRBJ1-2,NA,TGTGCCAGCAGTTTATGGAGCCCTAACTATGGCTACACCTTC,CASSLWSPNYGYTF
NA,TRBV19,TRBJ1-5,NA,TGTGCCAGTAGTATAGTAGCGGGCGGCGTCAATCAGCCCCAGCATTTT,CASSIVAGGVNQPQHF
NA,TRBV5-5,TRBJ1-2,NA,TGTGCCAGCAGCTCGGACCTATGGGATGGCTACACCTTC,CASSSDLWDGYTF